This TCR beta chain was identified in a study of cytomegalovirus exposure and HLA in healthy donors (dated by TCRdb to between 2016 and 2019). Study-level background: According to an earlier analysis of a few hundred of the donors, about 190 million T cells yielded some 120 million unique TCR beta sequences and approximately 300 Gb of sequence data. Roughly five DR-DQ haplotypes were treated as single units for association and clustering because of strong linkage in the cohort. Using immunosequencing, the study profiled T cell repertoires from roughly 650 subjects and related those repertoires to cytomegalovirus serostatus. The study was designed to test whether signatures of past pathogen exposure could be identified by cataloging public T cell receptors. In a later analysis, previously published TCR beta repertoires from roughly 710 donors were re-analyzed and high-resolution HLA genotyping was added so that TCR occurrence patterns could be studied. A separate validation cohort of roughly 130 different subjects was used in addition to the roughly 720-subject first cohort. An early release that covered approximately 600 HLA-typed donors contained approximately 300 gigabases of sequencing data and 65 million to 100 million unique TCR sequences. Donor age, sex, ethnicity and CMV serostatus were compiled alongside the repertoire data. Among 398 genotyped donors of the cohort, an average of about 240,000 unique TCR beta nucleotide sequences were sequenced per donor, 15% to 20% of them non-productive. HLA typing included class I and class II loci at four-digit resolution. Every repertoire in the discovery cohort had been generated on one and the same sequencing platform. Of the 300 to 500 genotyped donors, over 80% were placed in the genetic ancestry cluster associated with self-reported Caucasian donors. Genome-wide SNP genotypes for about three fifths of the 666 donors were used in a later genetic analysis, which treated that subset as a discovery cohort. Rather than using new phenotypic data, the later analysis identified candidate immune exposures from TCR beta sequences and from how often those sequences occurred across donors. An earlier analysis of nearly 600 of the donors applied high-throughput TCR beta sequencing to assess whether each TCR beta V gene segment acted as functional or pseudogenic. The number of typed donors differed by locus: about 629-640 for A, B, C, DRB1 and DQB1; some 500 for DQA1; about 600 for DPA1; and about 450 for DPB1. To predict cytomegalovirus infection status, the study combined high-throughput TCR immunosequencing, statistical association of individual TCRs with disease status, and machine learning.

Library generation was performed with the immunoSEQ multiplex PCR assay. A mixture of 60 forward primers for TCR Vbeta segments and 13 reverse primers for TCR Jbeta segments was used in the multiplex PCR. The CDR3 region of rearranged TCR beta genes was amplified from genomic DNA by a multiplex PCR assay. On the Illumina HiSeq System, the amplified TCR beta libraries were sequenced as 87-base-pair reads. From the authors' description of their analysis: In a later analysis, tens of millions of unique TCR beta chains were counted across the roughly 670 repertoires, and around 10 million of these chains were shared by at least two donors. To remove PCR and sequencing errors, raw reads were error-corrected and collapsed into unique sequences using a nearest-neighbor algorithm that merged closely related sequences. To assign V, D and J gene segments, CDR3 sequences were aligned to IMGT reference sequences. For a sequence to be retained, a match of at least six nucleotides to both a V gene segment and a J gene segment was required. A rearrangement counted as productive if the CDR3 had no stop codons and remained in frame with V and J, and every other rearrangement counted as non-productive. Following IMGT convention, CDR3 was defined as the stretch from the second conserved V-encoded cysteine up to the conserved J-encoded phenylalanine. The earlier analysis of about 640 of the donors excluded any sequence lacking an unambiguous match to a single V gene segment. In an earlier analysis of approximately 590 of the donors, V segments were called functional above 56.7% productive rearrangements and were called segregating when the between-donor standard deviation exceeded 5%. To diagnose cytomegalovirus status from the catalog of TCR beta chain sequences, a statistical classification framework was built. A later analysis assigned V and J genes by comparing TCR nucleotide sequences with IMGT/GENE-DB human TR gene sequences. A later analysis assigned CDR3 sequences and most-parsimonious VDJ recombination scenarios with the TCRdist pipeline. In a later analysis, each TCR beta chain was defined by its CDR3 amino acid sequence together with its V-gene family, and reads without a unique V-gene family were excluded. To address suspected cross-contamination and a sequencing artifact, a later analysis removed approximately 600 highly shared, low-generation-probability nucleotide sequences. For each public chain, a later analysis derived a clonal expansion index from normalized ranks of inferred template counts within each repertoire. In a later analysis, generation probabilities were computed with a VDJ recombination model fitted to out-of-frame rearrangements, and the resulting probabilities were checked against IGoR. In a later analysis, TCR-TCR, TCR-HLA and TCR-CMV co-occurrence was scored with hypergeometric tests, and a repertoire-size bias correction was applied to TCR pairs. False discovery rates were estimated in a later analysis by permuting HLA or CMV assignments 20 times. A later analysis grouped co-occurring TCRs with DBSCAN, adding TCRdist sequence similarity when clustering within HLA-allele-positive subsets. Repertoires with fewer than 30,000 or more than 120,000 public chains, plus five repertoires with anomalous nucleotide sharing, were excluded from co-occurrence clustering. TCRdb re-hosts the immuneACCESS table, in-frame sequences only. Its copies lack some clones; in the studies checked, an unresolved V gene accounts for under half of them, and the cause for the rest is not known. V, J and clone size were drawn from that table, and D and trimming were deduced from the DNA. Within this sample are some 150,000 clones, with about two thirds of them counted one time only. Of the sample, 2.1% is held by the ten largest clones.

The CDR3 covers 16 residues, taking in both the cysteine and the phenylalanine. The only DNA kept is the CDR3, 48 bases in frame from the first base. As encoded in the germline V gene (reference sequence), CDR1 is LNHDA while CDR2 is SQIVND. The germline V and J ends show losses of 5 bases and 6 bases respectively, and no gene match explains 4 bases of the junction. The cohort was made up of under 800 healthy bone marrow donors. At the time of sampling, every cohort member was nominally healthy, though immune exposures that went unrecorded were likely present. The donor tested CMV seronegative, placing the donor among the 350 to 400 seronegative members of the cohort. Each donor provided a peripheral blood sample, and peripheral blood mononuclear cells were used for TCR beta sequencing. The Qiagen DNeasy Blood Extraction Kit was used to extract genomic DNA from the blood cell samples. Broad study findings and their caveats: The classifier was reported to diagnose cytomegalovirus status with high specificity and sensitivity in both the original cohort and the validation cohort. Only TCR beta chains were sequenced in this cohort, and the absence of alpha or paired-chain data limited detectable features. Broadly in line with IMGT annotations, most TCR beta V segments showed up in productive rearrangements about 87% or about 30% of the time in an earlier analysis of several hundred of the donors. Assigning TCR associations to individual alleles was difficult when HLA alleles, especially DR and DQ, strongly co-occurred. Because the 87-base-pair reads could not distinguish some IMGT-functional V segments, including TRBV6-2 and TRBV6-3, those segments were excluded. A later analysis found that most CMV-associated TCR beta chains appeared HLA-restricted, with HLA associations seemingly driven largely by CMV exposure. A later genetic analysis reported fewer N-insertions in productive TCRs among donors in an Asian-associated ancestry cluster than the roughly 700-donor mean. Linkage disequilibrium might explain the correlated functional status among segregating V segments, but an unknown experimental factor could not be ruled out. A few of the identified cytomegalovirus-associated TCR beta chains were confirmed in vitro to be specific for cytomegalovirus antigens. At a false discovery rate of 0.05, a later analysis linked roughly 17,000 TCR beta sequences to specific HLA alleles. Over 15 rarely observed V segments, including chromosome 9 orphons, were excluded from the earlier analysis of almost 600 of the donors because counts were too low. Most TCR sequences were seen in very few donors, while some public TCRs were found in many individuals. The authors suggested that the approach could potentially be generalized to other disease states and immunological phenotypes. The sequencing pipeline was judged likely to have produced a cluster of highly shared sequence variants as a technical artifact. V-gene and J-gene trimming of TCR beta chains was associated with a missense DCLRE1C variant in a later genetic analysis, and the association was replicated in an independent cohort. In a later analysis, TCR association rates were found to vary across HLA loci, with the most associated TCRs seen for DRB1 alleles and the fewest for HLA-C alleles. For the cohort, immune exposure information was limited to CMV serostatus. Sequencing depth was assumed to be roughly uniform across donors in the presence/absence analyses, though that assumption may not hold. Compared with equally common non-associated chains, HLA-associated TCR beta chains in a later analysis were more clonally expanded and had lower generation probabilities. A further reported finding was that TCR beta sequences accurately predicted the HLA-A and HLA-B alleles for most subjects in the first cohort. A later analysis reported that several top co-occurrence clusters appeared linked to parvovirus B19, influenza, CMV and Epstein-Barr virus. A total of 150 or so TCR beta chains were listed by the study as associated with cytomegalovirus. Because HLA typing was unavailable for some donors at each locus, only the typed subset was used in association tests.

Worth noting for this clone: Its antigen has not been determined. The input lacks base qualities; no much larger clone sits a single base away.

The clonotype comes from a man aged 35-49 years in good health and CMV-seronegative. The chain is assembled from TRBV19 and TRBJ2-1; 16 central bases correspond to TRBD2. Sequenced: PBMCs. The CDR3 sequence is CASSYGTSGRGNEQFF. The base sequence is TGTGCCAGTAGTTACGGGACTAGCGGGAGGGGCAATGAGCAGTTCTTC.